The 25 T cell receptor beta chains presented below share a single source sample, sequenced in a study of blood T cells in healthy people across ages. A second PCR of roughly 7 to 11 cycles used a sample-barcoded 5' primer and a J-beta primer mix. TCRdb recomputed calls from the 5' RACE reads with MiXCR, one row per CDR3 protein. The table has approximately 780,000 distinct CDR3 sequences, roughly 24% seen once; the top ten hold over 2.5%. These data were likewise used in another study, on T cells of mothers and their children.

What was sequenced was blood. The receptors come from a boy aged 5 to 17 in good health.

The CDR3 region has the DNA TGCAGCGTTGCCCCAGGCTCTGGGGCCAACGTCCTGACTTTC. It translates to CSVAPGSGANVLTF. V usage is TRBV29-1 and J usage is TRBJ2-6; no clear D. Trimming pared 4 bases from V and 0 bases from J, leaving 7 bases between. Germline CDR1 SQVTM, CDR2 ANQGSEA. The CDR3 runs 14 residues.

The chain has TRBV5-5 and TRBJ1-2; maybe TRBD1 (6 bases). The CDR3 totals 13 residues. Trimming stripped 5 bases from V and 7 bases from J, with 15 bases between. Germline V gives CDR1 SGHKS, CDR2 YYEKEE (reference sequence). In nucleotides, the CDR3 is TGTGCCAGCAGACAGGGTGGTAGGGGTGGCTACACCTTC. Its protein product is CASRQGGRGGYTF.

V and J are TRBV12-3 or TRBV12-4 and TRBJ1-2; 7 nucleotides align to TRBD1. This CDR3 is 16 amino acids long. After removal of 6 bases from V and 4 bases from J, the junction contained 14 bases not matched to a gene. The DNA of the CDR3 is TGTGCCAGCAGACGCAGGGACAGCGCGGGGGTCTATGGCTACACCTTC. Protein product: CASRRRDSAGVYGYTF.

J is TRBJ2-5 and V is TRBV29-1, with 7 bases identical to TRBD1. The last part of the DNA fits TRBJ2-7 better; the J call may be wrong. Germline CDR1 and CDR2: SQVTM and ANQGSEA. The CDR3 runs 13 residues. The CDR3 reads CSVTNRGLYEQYF. CDR3 nucleotide sequence: TGCAGCGTTACGAACAGGGGCCTCTACGAGCAGTACTTC.

The chain recombines TRBV19 with TRBJ2-7; TRBD1 might be the D (6 bases). Germline loops: CDR1 LNHDA, CDR2 SQIVND (reference sequence). The CDR3 contains 18 residues. The V gene lost 0 bases and the J gene lost 3 bases, with 21 bases spanning the gap. This CDR3 is CASSIDPEDSSRLYEQYF. CDR3 nucleotides: TGTGCCAGTAGTATAGATCCTGAGGACAGCTCCAGGCTCTACGAGCAGTACTTC.

This clonotype was observed a handful of times. The V and J genes are TRBV7-9 and TRBJ2-5; 8 nucleotides agree with TRBD2. Trimming removed 11 bases from V and 1 base from J; junction bases left unmatched: 9. Germline CDR1 is SEHNR and CDR2 is FQNEAQ (reference sequence). The CDR3 loop spans 14 amino acids. CDR3 coding DNA: TGTGCCGGCGGTAGCGGGGCACTCCAAGAGACCCAGTACTTC. This translates into CAGGSGALQETQYF.

The genes are TRBV6-1 and TRBJ2-3; a possible D gene is TRBD1 (6 bases). V lost 4 bases and J 2 bases, leaving 13 bases between the germline ends. Germline CDR1 MNHNS, CDR2 SASEGT. The CDR3 spans 15 residues. The CDR3 DNA follows: TGTGCCAGCAGTGGATGGGACACCTTCACAGATACGCAGTATTTT. Protein product: CASSGWDTFTDTQYF.

This clonotype has a handful of counts. V usage is TRBV7-2 and J usage is TRBJ1-1; TRBD1 might be the D (5 bases). Germline CDR1 is SGHTA and CDR2 is FQGNSA. The length of the CDR3 is 15 residues. V lost 4 bases and J lost 3, with 15 bases in between. The CDR3 nucleotides are TGTGCCAGCAGCTCCCCCCTCGGGGGTTACACTGAAGCTTTCTTT. Translating gives CASSSPLGGYTEAFF. The whole variable domain, filled in from reference TRBV7-2 and TRBJ1-1, reads GAGVSQSPSNKVTEKGKDVELRCDPISGHTALYWYRQSLGQGLEFLIYFQGNSAPDKSGLPSDRFSAERTGGSVSTLTIQRTQQEDSAVYLCASSSPLGGYTEAFFGQGTRLTVV.

The V gene is TRBV6-5, the J gene TRBJ1-5; D perhaps matches TRBD1 (5 bases). Germline CDR1 reads MNHEY; CDR2 reads SVGAGI. This CDR3 spans 12 amino acids. V was cut by 0 bases and J by 9 bases, with 6 bases left in between. The DNA of the CDR3 is TGTGCCAGCAGTTACTCTCAGGGGCCCCAGCATTTT. It yields the protein CASSYSQGPQHF.

This clonotype was observed a few times. CDR3 bases: TGTGCCAGCAGCCAAGATGTTGCTAGGGTCGATCGCAATGAGCAGTTCTTC. As protein: CASSQDVARVDRNEQFF. This sequence joins TRBV4-2 and TRBJ2-1; D ambiguous. The germline V gene has CDR1 LGHNA and CDR2 YNFKEQ. CDR3 length equals 17 residues. The V and J ends lost 0 bases and 6 bases respectively, with 18 bases between them.

The chain is built from TRBV5-1 and TRBJ1-1; possibly TRBD1 for D (5 bases). V shed 0 bases and J shed 3 bases, with 12 bases lying between them. This CDR3 is built from 15 residues. The germline V gene encodes CDR1 SGHRS and CDR2 YFSETQ. CDR3 DNA sequence: TGCGCCAGCAGCTTGGTGGGGGAGGGTGACACTGAAGCTTTCTTT. This sequence encodes CASSLVGEGDTEAFF.

The chain joins TRBV12-3 or TRBV12-4 to TRBJ2-2, with D possibly matching TRBD1 (6 bases). CDR3 length: 17 amino acids. V was cut by 6 bases and J by 4 bases, with 21 bases left in between. CDR3 sequence reads: CASRDPTGDTSTGELFF. The CDR3 nucleotides are TGTGCCAGCAGAGACCCTACCGGGGACACTTCCACCGGGGAGCTGTTTTTT.

In DNA, the CDR3 is TGCAGCGTTGGTAGGGATCGAGGTGAAGCTTTCTTT. Amino acids: CSVGRDRGEAFF. The V call is TRBV29-1, the J call TRBJ1-1; D ambiguous. The CDR3 loop spans 12 amino acids. Trimming cost V 4 bases and J 7 bases, with 13 bases left between them. Germline CDR1 is SQVTM and CDR2 is ANQGSEA.

This clonotype was seen at least ten times. V and J are TRBV18 and TRBJ1-1; 7 bases are a match to TRBD1. This CDR3 region has 15 residues. Per germline, CDR1 KGHSH and CDR2 LQKENI. The V and J ends lost 4 bases and 3 bases, in that order; junction bases with no gene match: 8. In nucleotides, the CDR3 is TGTGCCAGCTCACTACAGGGGCGAGGCGACACTGAAGCTTTCTTT. It yields the protein CASSLQGRGDTEAFF.

This chain connects TRBV10-3 to TRBJ1-2; no clear D. This CDR3 has 12 residues. Germline assignment: CDR1 ENHRY and CDR2 SYGVKD. Trimming took off 8 bases at V and 6 bases at J, with 13 bases between the two ends. The DNA of the CDR3 is TGTGCCATCGGAAGGCGTGGGGATGGCTACACCTTC. Its protein product is CAIGRRGDGYTF.

A few counts support this clonotype. The rearrangement links TRBV4-2 to TRBJ2-6, with 10 bases fitting TRBD1. Germline V gene lookup returns CDR1 LGHNA and CDR2 YNFKEQ. V was pared by 5 bases and J by 4 bases, with 8 bases of the junction left unmatched. The CDR3 extends over 17 amino acids. The DNA for the CDR3 is TGTGCCAGCAGCAATGGACAGGGGGTTCAGGGGGCCAACGTCCTGACTTTC. Translating gives CASSNGQGVQGANVLTF.

This chain connects TRBV12-3 or TRBV12-4 to TRBJ2-5, with unresolved D. The tail of the sequence fits TRBJ2-7 better, so the J call may be wrong. The CDR3 loop spans 16 amino acids. The CDR3 sequence: CASSSNRRLSSYEQYF. The DNA for the CDR3 is TGTGCCAGCAGTTCCAACCGACGCTTGAGCTCCTACGAGCAGTACTTC.

This clonotype was picked up a small number of times. The chain recombines TRBV12-3 or TRBV12-4 with TRBJ1-2; the D is unclear. The V end lost 3 bases, the J end lost 0 bases, and 5 bases lay between the germline ends. CDR3 size: 13 residues. The CDR3 DNA sequence: TGTGCCAGCAGTTTTGAAGCTAACTATGGCTACACCTTC. Translating gives CASSFEANYGYTF.

The rearrangement links TRBV7-2 to TRBJ2-5; 14 bases fit TRBD2. The end of the DNA aligns better with TRBJ2-1, so the J call may be wrong. CDR3 length: 16 residues. The V gene's germline CDR1 is SGHTA and CDR2 FQGNSA. CDR3 DNA sequence: TGTGCCAGCAGCTTTTGGGCCGGGACTAGCGGGGGAGCGCAGTTCTTC. The encoded protein is CASSFWAGTSGGAQFF.

The V and J genes are TRBV4-1 and TRBJ2-7; weak D call: TRBD2 (6 bases). The ends were cut back, 5 bases at V and 0 bases at J, with 14 bases in the middle. Per the germline V gene, CDR1 is MGHRA and CDR2 is YSYEKL. This CDR3 has 15 residues. This chain's CDR3 is CASSFQPGLSYEQYF. The CDR3 DNA reads TGCGCCAGCAGCTTCCAACCGGGACTCTCCTACGAGCAGTACTTC.

This clonotype was seen more than once but under ten times. The gene calls are TRBV12-3 or TRBV12-4 and TRBJ2-7; 7 bases align to TRBD2. The J segment lost 3 bases and the V segment lost 4 bases, leaving 6 bases of the junction unmatched. This CDR3 has 14 amino acids. For the CDR3, the DNA is TGTGCCAGCAGTTCCCTCGGGGGGATCTACGAGCAGTACTTC. This encodes CASSSLGGIYEQYF.

This clonotype showed up just a few times. The CDR3 protein is CASSQPRDREGETQYF. CDR3 in DNA: TGCGCCAGCAGCCAGCCCAGGGACAGGGAGGGAGAGACCCAGTACTTC. This rearrangement joins TRBV4-1 to TRBJ2-5, with 9 bases that match TRBD1. CDR3 length: 16 amino acids. V trimming: 3 bases; J trimming: 4 bases; junction bases outside the gene matches: 9. The germline CDR1 and CDR2 sequences are MGHRA and YSYEKL.

This clonotype appeared a few times. The V call is TRBV6-1, the J call TRBJ2-1; unclear D gene. The CDR3 is made up of 13 amino acids. Between the trimmed V and J ends, which lost 6 bases and 6 bases, there was a span of 12 bases. From germline, CDR1 is MNHNS and CDR2 SASEGT. The CDR3 sequence is CASSGPWGNEQFF. The CDR3 bases are TGTGCCAGCAGCGGTCCGTGGGGCAATGAGCAGTTCTTC.

The chain joins TRBV5-5 to TRBJ2-5, with D unclear. This CDR3 is 13 amino acids long. Deletions cut 4 bases from V and 1 base from J, with 8 bases between. Germline V gene lookup returns CDR1 SGHKS and CDR2 YYEKEE (reference sequence). The CDR3 is CASSAETQETQYF. CDR3 in DNA: TGTGCCAGCAGCGCCGAGACCCAAGAGACCCAGTACTTC.

V is TRBV20-1 and J is TRBJ2-7; possibly TRBD1 for D (6 bases). Trimming pared 7 bases from V and 3 bases from J, leaving 16 bases between. There are 13 residues in the CDR3. Germline V CDR1 and CDR2: DFQATT, SNEGSKA (reference sequence). The CDR3 reads CSVPDRRFYEQYF. CDR3 coding DNA: TGCAGTGTTCCCGACAGGAGATTCTACGAGCAGTACTTC.